One TCR beta chain is described in this entry. They ran version v3.0 of the immunoSEQ assay at survey level. Profiled with immunoSEQ multiplex PCR; TCRdb holds only in-frame clones, not every one. This table has approximately 31,000 clones, roughly three quarters appearing once. This sample is drawn from a study of long-term antiretroviral therapy in people with HIV. Germline CDR1 reads SGHRS; CDR2 reads YFSETQ. V gave up 3 bases and J gave up 5 bases; unmatched junction bases: 4. The length of the CDR3 is 15 residues. The source was unsorted PBMCs, collected 3.1 years after starting antiretroviral therapy. V usage is TRBV5-1 and J usage is TRBJ2-2; 10 bases are shared with TRBD2. The TCR comes from a woman in her 50s with HIV. CDR3 nucleotides: TGCGCCAGCAGCTCCCCAGCGGGGGGGACCGGGGAGCTGTTTTTT. As protein: CASSSPAGGTGELFF.